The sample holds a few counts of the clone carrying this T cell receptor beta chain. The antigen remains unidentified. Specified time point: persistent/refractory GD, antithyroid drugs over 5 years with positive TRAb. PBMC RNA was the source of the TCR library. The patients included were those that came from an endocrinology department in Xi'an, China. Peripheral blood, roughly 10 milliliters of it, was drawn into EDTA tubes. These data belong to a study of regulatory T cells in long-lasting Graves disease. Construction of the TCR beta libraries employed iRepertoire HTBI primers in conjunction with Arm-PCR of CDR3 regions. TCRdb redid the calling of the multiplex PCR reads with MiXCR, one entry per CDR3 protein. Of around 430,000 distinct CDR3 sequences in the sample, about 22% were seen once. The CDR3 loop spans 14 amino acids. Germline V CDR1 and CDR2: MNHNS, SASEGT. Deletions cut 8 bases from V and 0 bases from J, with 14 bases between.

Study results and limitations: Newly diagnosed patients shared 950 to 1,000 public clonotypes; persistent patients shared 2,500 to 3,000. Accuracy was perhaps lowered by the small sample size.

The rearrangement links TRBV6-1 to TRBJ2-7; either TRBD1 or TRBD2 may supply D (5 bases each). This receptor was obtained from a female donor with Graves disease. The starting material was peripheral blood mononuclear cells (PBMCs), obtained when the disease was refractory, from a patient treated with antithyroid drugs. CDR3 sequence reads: CASWDLRLSYEQYF. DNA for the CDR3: TGTGCCAGCTGGGACCTACGTCTCTCCTACGAGCAGTACTTC.